The present T cell receptor beta chain was sequenced within a study of regulatory T cells in long-lasting Graves disease. Whole-study context: Freshly diagnosed Graves' patients had used antithyroid drugs for under 3 months.

In its sample, this clonotype was seen a few times. Its specificity is unknown. Study findings and constraints: Accuracy might have suffered from few samples.

CDR1 is SEHNR and CDR2 is FQNEAQ in the germline V gene (reference sequence). Trimming pared 2 bases from V and 0 bases from J, leaving 6 bases between. The CDR3 length is 14 residues. With iRepertoire HTBI primers and Arm-PCR of CDR3 regions, TCR beta libraries were built. One entry per CDR3 protein results from TCRdb running MiXCR on the multiplex PCR reads. The sample lists over 500,000 distinct CDR3 sequences; about 16% were seen once. Time point noted: newly diagnosed GD, antithyroid drugs for less than 3 months. The authors made the TCR library using RNA they extracted from PBMCs. The sample was also reused in another study, on T cells in Graves' hyperthyroidism and ophthalmopathy. From that second work: Diagnosis relied on clinical symptoms, serum thyroxine and TRAb, thyroid ultrasound and orbital computed tomography. An initial round of RT-PCR targeting the TCR CDR3 relied on the HTBI primer set.

Material: peripheral blood mononuclear cells (PBMCs), obtained at new diagnosis, from a patient treated with antithyroid drugs. The TCR was taken from a young man with Graves disease. J is TRBJ2-3 and V is TRBV7-9, with no clear D. The CDR3: CASSLSISTDTQYF. CDR3 bases: TGTGCCAGCAGCTTATCGATTAGCACAGATACGCAGTATTTT.